Each of the 13 T cell receptor beta chains below was sequenced from the same sample in a study of neurological immune-mediated disorders. TCRdb fed the 5' RACE reads into MiXCR, producing one record per CDR3 protein. The data show just over 20,000 distinct CDR3 sequences, 15% to 20% seen once. Material for sequencing was CD8+ T cells from blood. These receptors all stem from a woman aged 18 to 35 with multiple sclerosis.

V and J are TRBV6-6 and TRBJ2-1, with a tentative D call TRBD2 (7 bases). From germline, CDR1 is MNHNY and CDR2 SVGAGI (reference sequence). The ends were cut back, 2 bases at V and 7 bases at J, with 15 bases in the middle. This CDR3 spans 15 amino acids. The CDR3 loop reads CASSYGGATSNEQFF. The DNA of the CDR3 is TGTGCCAGCAGTTACGGGGGGGCCACTTCAAATGAGCAGTTCTTC.

There are many counts of this clonotype. V and J are TRBV20-1 and TRBJ2-7; 8 positions match TRBD2. The V and J ends lost 4 bases and 4 bases, in that order; junction bases with no gene match: 6. The CDR3 is 13 residues long. Per germline, CDR1 DFQATT and CDR2 SNEGSKA (reference sequence). This CDR3 is CSATGEREYEQYV. The CDR3 nucleotides are TGCAGTGCTACGGGGGAGCGGGAGTACGAGCAGTACGTC.

This clonotype was observed many times. The rearrangement uses TRBV12-3 or TRBV12-4 and TRBJ2-7; no clear D gene. The CDR3 runs 12 residues. Trimming left V 5 bases short and J 4 bases short, with 9 bases between. As DNA, the CDR3 is TGTGCCAGCAGTGCCGGACCATACGAGCAGTACGTC. Amino acids: CASSAGPYEQYV.

There are many counts of this clonotype. The chain combines TRBV5-1 with TRBJ1-3; possible D gene TRBD1, 6 bases. V was pared by 4 bases and J by 0 bases, with 20 bases between. The V gene's germline CDR1 is SGHRS and CDR2 YFSETQ. The length of the CDR3 is 18 residues. The CDR3 sequence: CASSPAVDRPRSGNTIYF. The CDR3 DNA reads as TGCGCCAGCAGCCCGGCAGTAGACAGGCCCCGCTCTGGAAACACCATATATTTT.

This clonotype was seen ten or more times. The J gene is TRBJ2-5, the V gene TRBV29-1, with D hard to call. V gave up 6 bases and J gave up 4 bases, with 6 bases separating them. In germline, CDR1 is SQVTM, CDR2 ANQGSEA. The CDR3 extends over 10 amino acids. The CDR3 is CSVSRETQYF. CDR3 coding DNA: TGCAGCGTATCGAGAGAGACCCAGTACTTC.

This clonotype was recorded at least ten times. This rearrangement joins TRBV15 to TRBJ2-3; tentatively, D is TRBD2 (6 bases). V lost 1 base, J lost 2 bases, and 10 bases lay in between. Germline CDR1 and CDR2: LNHNV and YYDKDF (reference sequence). This CDR3 has 15 amino acids. CDR3 nucleotide sequence: TGTGCCACCAGCAGAGGGGGGAGGCTCACAGATACGCAGTATTTT. The encoded protein is CATSRGGRLTDTQYF.

This clonotype has a count of ten or more. The chain employs TRBV20-1 and TRBJ1-1; no definite D call. Trimming pared 3 bases from V and 1 base from J, leaving 9 bases between. CDR1 and CDR2 (germline): DFQATT, SNEGSKA (reference sequence). The CDR3 is 13 amino acids. The DNA for the CDR3 is TGCAGTGCTAGGGTAGAACAGAACACTGAAGCTTTCTTT. Its protein product is CSARVEQNTEAFF.

The rearrangement joins TRBV12-3 or TRBV12-4 to TRBJ1-3; perhaps TRBD1 as D (5 bases). The CDR3 is 14 amino acids. V gave up 7 bases and J gave up 3 bases, with 13 bases separating them. The CDR3 loop reads CASIKGLFGNTIYF. CDR3 DNA: TGTGCCAGCATCAAGGGACTTTTTGGAAACACCATATATTTT.

Judged by abundance, this clonotype is medium-sized (0.01 to 0.1%). This sequence joins TRBV12-3 or TRBV12-4 and TRBJ2-5; tentatively, D is TRBD2 (5 bases). The CDR3 consists of 15 residues. Trimming took off 6 bases at V and 7 bases at J, with 21 bases between the two ends. The CDR3 sequence: CASSYRDLGVGTQYF. Written as DNA, the CDR3 is TGTGCCAGCAGCTACCGGGATCTCGGGGTAGGGACCCAGTACTTC.

This clonotype is medium-sized within its sample. The chain has TRBV9 and TRBJ2-1, with a weak D call TRBD1 (7 bases). V lost 3 bases and J 0 bases, leaving 10 bases between the germline ends. The CDR3 extends over 15 amino acids. The germline CDR1 and CDR2 sequences are SGDLS and YYNGEE. The chain's CDR3 is CASSGQGGSYNEQFF. The CDR3, as DNA: TGTGCCAGCAGCGGGCAGGGGGGCTCCTACAATGAGCAGTTCTTC.

The gene calls are TRBV6-4 and TRBJ2-1; 12 bases map to TRBD2. Germline V gene lookup returns CDR1 MRHNA and CDR2 SNTAGT. The CDR3 covers 20 residues. Trimming cost V 5 bases and J 0 bases; bases outside gene matches: 14. The CDR3 protein is CASSPLPLLAGGGSYNEQFF. The CDR3 DNA reads as TGTGCCAGCAGTCCGTTGCCTCTTCTAGCGGGGGGGGGCTCCTACAATGAGCAGTTCTTC.

The rearrangement joins TRBV18 to TRBJ1-2; weak D call: TRBD1 (5 bases). Per germline, CDR1 KGHSH and CDR2 LQKENI. The ends were cut back, 6 bases at V and 4 bases at J, with 12 bases in the middle. The CDR3 extends over 13 amino acids. In DNA, the CDR3 is TGTGCCAGCTCCTCCGACAGTTCCTATGGCTACACCTTC. As protein: CASSSDSSYGYTF.

This clonotype is judged medium-sized (0.01 to 0.1%). This chain uses TRBV10-2 with TRBJ2-1; 7 bases line up with TRBD2. Germline CDR1 WSHSY, CDR2 SAAADI. V gave up 3 bases and J gave up 6 bases; unmatched junction bases: 2. There are 13 residues in the CDR3. The CDR3 is CASSDGTINEQFF. The CDR3 nucleotides are TGCGCCAGCAGTGACGGGACTATCAATGAGCAGTTCTTC.